The clone carrying this T cell receptor (beta chain) was seen once. This same CDR3 is encoded by further DNA sequences in the sample. The CDR3 is 11 residues long. Germline V lookup: CDR1 SGHRS, CDR2 YFSETQ. The V end was cut by 4 bases, the J end by 8 bases, with 9 bases between. These data originate in a study of blood T cell repertoires in COVID-19. Using immunoSEQ multiplex PCR, the repertoire was profiled, and TCRdb retains in-frame clones only, with some absent. Of about 190,000 clones listed, about 88% were seen once; the top ten hold around 24%. The TCR was taken from a middle-aged woman in a cohort exposed to, infected with or recovered from COVID-19 (not recorded which). The J gene is TRBJ1-2, the V gene TRBV5-1; a weak D match, TRBD1 (6 bases). Sequences were obtained from PBMCs or T cells enriched from blood (not recorded which). CDR3 sequence reads: CASSLGQGYTF. CDR3 nucleotide sequence: TGCGCCAGCAGCCTCGGACAGGGCTACACCTTC.